The 8 T cell receptor beta chains listed next were all sequenced from one sample in a study of response to subunit inactivated influenza vaccine. TCRdb itself ran the RT-PCR reads through MiXCR, one entry per CDR3 protein. The table has 650,000 to 800,000 distinct CDR3 sequences, around 14% seen once. This sample comprised PBMCs from blood, obtained 14 days before vaccination. The receptors stem from a man between 50 and 59 years old who received an inactivated influenza vaccine.

Many counts were recorded for this clonotype. J is TRBJ1-6 and V is TRBV6-5; no clear D. The germline V gene encodes CDR1 MNHEY and CDR2 SVGAGI. V was pared by 4 bases and J by 7 bases, with 11 bases between. CDR3 length: 14 residues. CDR3 residues: CASSLIQDNSPLHF. For the CDR3, the DNA is TGTGCCAGCAGTTTAATACAAGACAATTCACCCCTCCACTTT.

The chain joins TRBV28 to TRBJ2-4; D is possibly TRBD1 (6 bases). The CDR3 has 15 amino acids. V gave up 2 bases and J gave up 1 base, with 9 bases separating them. Germline V gene sequence: CDR1 MDHEN, CDR2 SYDVKM. The CDR3 reads CASSLRTGAKNIQYF. For the CDR3, the DNA is TGTGCCAGCAGTTTAAGAACAGGGGCCAAAAACATTCAGTACTTC.

This clonotype was detected only a few times. This sequence joins TRBV5-1 and TRBJ2-1; TRBD2 agrees at 8 bases. The CDR3 spans 17 residues. The V segment lost 7 bases and the J segment 0 bases; nucleotides outside the gene matches: 12. Germline-derived CDR1 and CDR2 are SGHRS and YFSETQ. As DNA, the CDR3 is TGCGCCAGCTCCGGGGGGGGGGCCCCATACTCCTACAATGAGCAGTTCTTC. Translating gives CASSGGGAPYSYNEQFF.

In regard to this clonotype: An end of the junction differs from the germline gene, which may be a read error. CDR3 DNA: TGTGCCAGCAGCCGCGCCTGGGGGTACACTGAAGTTTTCTTT. It codes for CASSRAWGYTEVFF. The chain has TRBV12-3 or TRBV12-4 and TRBJ1-1, with a weak D call TRBD1 (5 bases). The CDR3 runs to 14 residues.

This clonotype came up many times. The J gene is TRBJ1-1, the V gene TRBV5-1; D is undetermined. The germline V gene encodes CDR1 SGHRS and CDR2 YFSETQ. This CDR3 is built from 14 residues. V gave up 0 bases and J gave up 0 bases, with 6 bases separating them. The CDR3 reads CASSLGWMNTEAFF. DNA for the CDR3: TGCGCCAGCAGCTTGGGGTGGATGAACACTGAAGCTTTCTTT.

The V gene is TRBV7-2, the J gene TRBJ2-2; no definite D call. The CDR3 is 13 residues long. Germline V gene sequence: CDR1 SGHTA, CDR2 FQGNSA. The ends were cut back, 2 bases at V and 7 bases at J, with 8 bases in the middle. The CDR3 loop reads CASSLMFVGELFF. CDR3 in DNA: TGTGCCAGCAGCTTAATGTTTGTCGGGGAGCTGTTTTTT.

The rearrangement links TRBV29-1 to TRBJ2-3; 9 nucleotides agree with TRBD2. In germline, CDR1 is SQVTM, CDR2 ANQGSEA. The trim removed 4 bases at V and 0 bases at J, leaving 5 bases unmatched. This CDR3 is built from 15 residues. CDR3 sequence (DNA): TGCAGCGTTGCGGCGGGGGGGCAAAGCACAGATACGCAGTATTTT. This codes for CSVAAGGQSTDTQYF.

This clonotype was counted between two and nine times. This chain connects TRBV12-3 or TRBV12-4 to TRBJ2-7; 8 nucleotides align to TRBD1. Trimming at V came to 3 bases and at J to 3 bases, leaving 7 bases not matched to a gene. This CDR3 comprises 15 residues. The CDR3 here is CASSLKAGGYYEQYF. The CDR3 DNA follows: TGTGCCAGCAGTTTGAAGGCAGGGGGCTACTACGAGCAGTACTTC.